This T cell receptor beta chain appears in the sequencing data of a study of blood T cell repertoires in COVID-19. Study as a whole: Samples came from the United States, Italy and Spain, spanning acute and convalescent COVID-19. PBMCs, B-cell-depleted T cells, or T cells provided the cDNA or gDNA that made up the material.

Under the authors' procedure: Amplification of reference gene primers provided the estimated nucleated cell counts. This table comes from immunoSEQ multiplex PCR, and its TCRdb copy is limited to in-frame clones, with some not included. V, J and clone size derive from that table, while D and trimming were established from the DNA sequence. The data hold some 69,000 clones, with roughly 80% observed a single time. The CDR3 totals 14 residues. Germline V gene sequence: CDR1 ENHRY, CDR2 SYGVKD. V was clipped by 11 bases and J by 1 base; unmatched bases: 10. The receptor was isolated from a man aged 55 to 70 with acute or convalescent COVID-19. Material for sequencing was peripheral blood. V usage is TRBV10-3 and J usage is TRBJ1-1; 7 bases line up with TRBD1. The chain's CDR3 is CASASTGSNTEAFF. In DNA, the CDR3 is TGTGCCTCCGCCTCGACAGGGTCGAACACTGAAGCTTTCTTT.